The 17 T cell receptor beta chains listed next were all sequenced from one sample in a study of T cell changes during pregnancy in multiple sclerosis (dated by TCRdb to between 2018 and 2021). The protocol used for the library was the immunoSEQ multiplex PCR assay. TCRdb took this table from immuneACCESS and kept in-frame rearrangements with V and J called. Such tables lack part of the clones; where checked against another copy, unresolved V genes explain under half of the gap, and the rest is unexplained. Present in this sample are about 110,000 clones, about 90% of which were seen just once. The ten top clones hold less than 0.9% of the sample. This specimen consisted of peripheral blood, obtained in the third trimester of pregnancy. These receptors originate from a female donor in good health, enrolled as a control in a pregnancy study.

The chain recombines TRBV10-3 with TRBJ2-7, with 7 bases matching TRBD2. With V trimmed by 6 bases and J by 4 bases, 15 bases remained unmatched. CDR1 is ENHRY and CDR2 is SYGVKD in the germline V gene. The CDR3 loop spans 16 amino acids. CDR3 bases: TGTGCCATCAGAATTCGAGGTGGGGGGGATGTATACGAGCAGTACTTC. It encodes CAIRIRGGGDVYEQYF.

This sequence joins TRBV5-1 and TRBJ1-2; possible D gene TRBD1, 6 bases. Germline lookup yields CDR1 SGHRS and CDR2 YFSETQ. The CDR3 totals 13 residues. Trimming shortened V by 3 bases and J by 3 bases, and 9 bases separated the two germline ends. The CDR3 DNA is TGCGCCAGCAGCTCGACAGGCGACTATGGCTACACCTTC. It encodes CASSSTGDYGYTF.

This sequence joins TRBV19 and TRBJ2-5, with D tentatively TRBD1 (6 bases). V lost 6 bases and J 2 bases, leaving 19 bases between the germline ends. CDR1 and CDR2 (germline): LNHDA, SQIVND (reference sequence). The CDR3 loop spans 16 amino acids. Here the CDR3 reads CASSPRTGLEQETQYF. The CDR3 coding sequence is TGTGCCAGTAGCCCAAGAACAGGGCTAGAACAAGAGACCCAGTACTTC.

The rearrangement links TRBV30 to TRBJ1-2; TRBD1 might be the D (6 bases). This CDR3 contains 13 residues. Germline V gene data show CDR1 as GTSNPN and CDR2 as SVGIG (reference sequence). Trimming left V 2 bases short and J 3 bases short, with 10 bases between. The chain's CDR3 is CAWSISGDYGYTF. Written as DNA, the CDR3 is TGTGCCTGGAGTATCTCAGGGGACTATGGCTACACCTTC. The entire variable domain, with the rest obtained from reference TRBV30 and TRBJ1-2, is as follows: SQTIHQWPATLVQPVGSPLSLECTVEGTSNPNLYWYRQAAGRGLQLLFYSVGIGQISSEVPQNLSASRPQDRQFILSSKKLLLSDSGFYLCAWSISGDYGYTFGSGTRLTVV.

The V and J genes are TRBV2 and TRBJ1-1; no reliable D call. The V end was cut by 8 bases, the J end by 1 base, with 17 bases between. The CDR3 loop spans 15 amino acids. Germline V gene sequence: CDR1 SNHLY, CDR2 FYNNEI. CDR3 protein: CASAPNSGGNTEAFF. DNA of the CDR3: TGTGCCAGCGCCCCAAATAGTGGAGGGAACACTGAAGCTTTCTTT.

The gene calls are TRBV27 and TRBJ1-2, with a possible D match to TRBD1 (5 bases). V gave up 2 bases and J gave up 0 bases, with 10 bases separating them. The CDR3 is 15 amino acids. Germline V gene sequence: CDR1 MNHEY, CDR2 SMNVEV (reference sequence). CDR3 nucleotide sequence: TGTGCCAGCAGTTTAAGGGGAATCGCTAACTATGGCTACACCTTC. Translating it yields CASSLRGIANYGYTF.

This rearrangement joins TRBV5-1 to TRBJ1-1; no clear D gene. V was shortened by 2 bases and J by 0 bases, with 5 bases between the two germline ends. There are 13 residues in the CDR3. Germline V gene lookup returns CDR1 SGHRS and CDR2 YFSETQ. Here the CDR3 reads CASSFTVNTEAFF. The CDR3 DNA follows: TGCGCCAGCAGCTTTACTGTGAACACTGAAGCTTTCTTT.

The CDR3 protein is CASSSARDFNEQFF. The CDR3, as DNA: TGTGCCAGCAGCTCAGCACGGGATTTTAATGAGCAGTTCTTC. The chain links TRBV7-9 to TRBJ2-1; a possible D gene is TRBD2 (5 bases). Trimming stripped 4 bases from V and 7 bases from J, with 14 bases between. The CDR3 extends over 14 amino acids. Germline V gives CDR1 SEHNR, CDR2 FQNEAQ (reference sequence).

The chain has TRBV5-6 and TRBJ1-5; 8 bases map to TRBD1. V dropped 4 bases and J dropped 0; count of bases not matched to a gene: 6. The germline CDR1 and CDR2 sequences are SGHDT and YYEEEE. There are 16 residues in the CDR3. CDR3 DNA: TGTGCCAGCAGCGCGGGGACAGGAATTAGCAATCAGCCCCAGCATTTT. Protein: CASSAGTGISNQPQHF.

The chain recombines TRBV30 with TRBJ2-7; 9 nucleotides align to TRBD1. CDR1 is GTSNPN and CDR2 is SVGIG in the germline V gene (reference sequence). Trimming cost V 4 bases and J 1 base; bases outside gene matches: 11. The CDR3 has 16 amino acids. Here the CDR3 DNA reads TGTGCCTGGACCGGATTAGGACAGGGGCTTTCCTACGAGCAGTACTTC. As protein: CAWTGLGQGLSYEQYF.

This chain joins TRBV18 and TRBJ2-7; 7 bases are a match to TRBD1. From germline, CDR1 is KGHSH and CDR2 LQKENI. Losses at the gene ends were 6 bases for V and 3 bases for J; bases not matched to a gene: 5. This CDR3 is 13 amino acids long. The CDR3 protein is CASSTGASYEQYF. CDR3 in DNA: TGTGCCAGCTCTACAGGGGCAAGCTACGAGCAGTACTTC.

The rearrangement links TRBV15 to TRBJ1-4; possible D gene TRBD1, 5 bases. Germline-derived CDR1 and CDR2 are LNHNV and YYDKDF (reference sequence). V was clipped by 1 base and J by 4 bases, with 10 bases between them. There are 15 residues in the CDR3. The chain's CDR3 is CATSRVAGLNEKLFF. The CDR3 bases are TGTGCCACCAGCAGAGTCGCAGGGCTTAATGAAAAACTGTTTTTT.

This rearrangement joins TRBV7-2 to TRBJ1-3, with no clear D. The CDR3 has 15 residues. V was trimmed by 7 bases and J by 0 bases, leaving 13 bases between them. Germline CDR1 SGHTA, CDR2 FQGNSA. CDR3 protein: CASKNDGSSGNTIYF. In DNA, the CDR3 is TGTGCCAGCAAGAACGACGGGAGCTCTGGAAACACCATATATTTT.

This chain uses TRBV7-9 with TRBJ1-5; D may be TRBD1 (6 bases). V was cut by 5 bases and J by 8 bases, with 22 bases left in between. Germline CDR1 reads SEHNR; CDR2 reads FQNEAQ (reference sequence). The CDR3 extends over 16 amino acids. CDR3: CASSNDTGRERKPQHF. DNA for the CDR3: TGTGCCAGCAGCAATGATACAGGGCGGGAGAGGAAGCCCCAGCATTTT. Using reference TRBV7-9 and TRBJ1-5 for the parts outside the CDR3, the full variable domain is DTGVSQNPRHKITKRGQNVTFRCDPISEHNRLYWYRQTLGQGPEFLTYFQNEAQLEKSRLLSDRFSAERPKGSFSTLEIQRTEQGDSAMYLCASSNDTGRERKPQHFGDGTRLSIL.

The chain links TRBV18 to TRBJ1-1, with TRBD1 matching 10 bases. The CDR3 is 17 amino acids. The germline V gene encodes CDR1 KGHSH and CDR2 LQKENI. The ends lost 4 bases at V and 6 bases at J; junction bases unmatched: 14. CDR3 residues: CASSQTTGTGDRAEAFF. In nucleotides, the CDR3 is TGTGCCAGCTCACAAACCACCGGGACAGGGGATAGGGCTGAAGCTTTCTTT.

This clone was seen a single time. The rearrangement joins TRBV4-3 to TRBJ1-5, with 7 bases lining up with TRBD1. Germline V gene sequence: CDR1 LGHNA, CDR2 YSLEER. The length of the CDR3 is 16 residues. Unmatched junction bases numbered 11, after V lost 4 bases and J lost 5 bases. CDR3 in DNA: TGCGCCAGCAGCCTAGGCACAGGGGATGTGGATCAGCCCCAGCATTTT. The encoded protein is CASSLGTGDVDQPQHF.

This chain uses TRBV30 with TRBJ1-1; TRBD1 agrees at 8 bases. The CDR3 length is 17 residues. Trimming cost V 1 base and J 6 bases; bases outside gene matches: 16. CDR1 and CDR2 from the germline V gene are GTSNPN and SVGIG (reference sequence). This chain's CDR3 is CAWSAPTFLDREPEAFF. DNA for the CDR3: TGTGCCTGGAGTGCCCCGACTTTTTTGGACAGGGAGCCTGAAGCTTTCTTT.